A single sample gave rise to the 10 T cell receptor beta chains below, sequenced in a study of T cells after yellow fever vaccination. TCRdb used MiXCR to reprocess the 5' RACE reads, holding one entry per CDR3 protein. The repertoire holds approximately 510,000 distinct CDR3 sequences, with about a fifth as singletons. Sequencing was performed on PBMCs, taken less than 25 days after the first yellow fever vaccination. These receptors were collected from a man between 18 and 29 years old who received the YFV17D yellow fever vaccine.

This clonotype has just a few counts. The chain carries TRBV7-2 and TRBJ1-3, with 9 bases that match TRBD1. The germline V gene has CDR1 SGHTA and CDR2 FQGNSA. Trimming at V came to 5 bases and at J to 7 bases, leaving 12 bases not matched to a gene. The CDR3 has 16 residues. CDR3 in DNA: TGTGCCAGCAGCAACCGCGGACAGGGGATTGCTAACACCATATATTTT. Protein product: CASSNRGQGIANTIYF.

This clonotype appeared a few times. The genes are TRBV7-2 and TRBJ2-5, with a weak D call TRBD1 (6 bases). Germline-derived CDR1 and CDR2 are SGHTA and FQGNSA. Between the trimmed V and J ends, which lost 5 bases and 10 bases, there was a span of 11 bases. CDR3 length equals 11 residues. The CDR3 region is CASSTGTRQYF. CDR3 coding DNA: TGTGCCAGCAGCACCGGGACACGCCAGTACTTC.

This clonotype has only a few counts. The V and J genes are TRBV20-1 and TRBJ2-5; 9 bases are a match to TRBD1. The CDR3 contains 15 residues. Germline V gives CDR1 DFQATT, CDR2 SNEGSKA (reference sequence). Trimming at V came to 6 bases and at J to 0 bases, leaving 8 bases not matched to a gene. The CDR3 spells CSADNRGQYQETQYF. The CDR3 DNA follows: TGCAGTGCGGACAACAGGGGGCAGTACCAAGAGACCCAGTACTTC.

This clonotype was found a few times. This chain joins TRBV19 and TRBJ2-7; D unclear. Germline CDR1 LNHDA, CDR2 SQIVND (reference sequence). Trimming took off 6 bases at V and 1 base at J, with 16 bases between the two ends. The length of the CDR3 is 15 residues. CDR3: CASSLETDGSYEQYV. CDR3 nucleotides: TGTGCCAGTAGCCTAGAGACGGACGGATCCTACGAGCAGTACGTC.

This clonotype was detected a few times. The chain joins TRBV11-1 to TRBJ2-7; D is uncertain. The CDR3 is 15 residues long. Germline V gives CDR1 SGHAT, CDR2 FQDESV (reference sequence). Trimming left V 4 bases short and J 3 bases short, with 16 bases between. As DNA, the CDR3 is TGTGCCAGCAGCTCTACGCCCGGACGGAACTACGAGCAGTACTTC. It translates to CASSSTPGRNYEQYF.

The V gene is TRBV9, the J gene TRBJ2-5; 10 nucleotides line up with TRBD2. Germline CDR1 SGDLS, CDR2 YYNGEE. After removal of 6 bases from V and 0 bases from J, the junction contained 8 bases not matched to a gene. This CDR3 is 16 amino acids long. The CDR3 DNA reads TGTGCCAGCAACCAGAATAGCGGGGGGTACCAAGAGACCCAGTACTTC. Amino acid sequence: CASNQNSGGYQETQYF.

The chain employs TRBV20-1 and TRBJ2-5, with 7 bases lining up with TRBD1. This CDR3 comprises 15 residues. Germline assignment: CDR1 DFQATT and CDR2 SNEGSKA (reference sequence). The ends lost 1 base at V and 5 bases at J; junction bases unmatched: 10. CDR3 protein: CSARAMTGTGETQYF. CDR3 in DNA: TGCAGTGCTAGAGCCATGACAGGGACGGGCGAGACCCAGTACTTC.

This clonotype was observed a few times. The chain links TRBV6-1 to TRBJ2-7; possibly TRBD1 or TRBD2 for D (5 bases each). The CDR3 is made up of 13 amino acids. The germline CDR1 and CDR2 sequences are MNHNS and SASEGT. Trimming cost V 6 bases and J 5 bases, with 14 bases left between them. The CDR3 region is CASSRVGTHEQYF. DNA of the CDR3: TGTGCCAGCAGCCGGGTCGGGACCCACGAGCAGTACTTC.

This clonotype has just a few counts. The chain links TRBV18 to TRBJ1-2, with 7 bases aligning to TRBD1. The CDR3 runs 15 residues. Germline CDR1 is KGHSH and CDR2 is LQKENI. The V segment lost 3 bases and the J segment 5 bases; nucleotides outside the gene matches: 9. DNA of the CDR3: TGTGCCAGCTCACCCTCCCGACAGGGACGTTATGGCTACACCTTC. This encodes CASSPSRQGRYGYTF.

The rearrangement uses TRBV7-9 and TRBJ2-5; no clear D gene. The germline CDR1 and CDR2 sequences are SEHNR and FQNEAQ (reference sequence). The V gene lost 3 bases and the J gene lost 5 bases, with 7 bases spanning the gap. This CDR3 has 12 amino acids. This CDR3 reads CASSFIHETQYF. CDR3 nucleotide sequence: TGTGCCAGCAGCTTCATCCACGAGACCCAGTACTTC.